This passage covers 29 T cell receptor beta chains from one sample sequenced in a study of cytomegalovirus exposure and HLA in healthy donors. The PCR made use of 60 Vbeta and 13 Jbeta primers. This table comes from immunoSEQ multiplex PCR, and its TCRdb copy is limited to in-frame clones, with some not included. Listed are around 29,000 clones; 0.71% falls within the top ten. Sequencing was performed on PBMCs. All receptors derive from a man between 25 and 39 years old in good health and CMV-seronegative.

The genes are TRBV5-6 and TRBJ1-3; D is unresolved. This CDR3 spans 14 amino acids. V was shortened by 4 bases and J by 3 bases, with 11 bases between the two germline ends. CDR1 SGHDT and CDR2 YYEEEE come from the germline V gene. The CDR3 DNA follows: TGTGCCAGCAGCCCCCTGAGGAGTGGAAACACCATATATTTT. Its translation: CASSPLRSGNTIYF.

The rearrangement links TRBV5-1 to TRBJ2-7, with D unclear. CDR1 and CDR2 (germline): SGHRS, YFSETQ. Trimming removed 0 bases from V and 7 bases from J, with 2 bases in between. The CDR3 spans 10 residues. The CDR3 region is CASSLVEQYF. In DNA form, the CDR3 reads TGCGCCAGCAGCTTGGTAGAGCAGTACTTC. The whole variable domain, filled in from reference TRBV5-1 and TRBJ2-7, reads KAGVTQTPRYLIKTRGQQVTLSCSPISGHRSVSWYQQTPGQGLQFLFEYFSETQRNKGNFPGRFSGRQFSNSRSEMNVSTLELGDSALYLCASSLVEQYFGPGTRLTVT.

V gene TRBV13 combines with J gene TRBJ2-7, with D possibly being TRBD2 (6 bases). This CDR3 is built from 14 residues. V was trimmed by 5 bases and J by 3 bases, leaving 14 bases between them. The germline CDR1 and CDR2 sequences are PRHDT and FYEKMQ (reference sequence). CDR3: CASSTATGVYEQYF. The DNA for the CDR3 is TGTGCCAGCAGCACAGCCACGGGGGTCTACGAGCAGTACTTC. The full variable domain, its missing parts supplied by reference TRBV13 and TRBJ2-7, is AAGVIQSPRHLIKEKRETATLKCYPIPRHDTVYWYQQGPGQDPQFLISFYEKMQSDKGSIPDRFSAQQFSDYHSELNMSSLELGDSALYFCASSTATGVYEQYFGPGTRLTVT.

This rearrangement joins TRBV7-8 to TRBJ2-5; 8 bases agree with TRBD2. The CDR3 runs 21 residues. Trimming at V came to 1 base and at J to 9 bases, leaving 28 bases not matched to a gene. CDR1 and CDR2 (germline): SGHVS, FQNEAQ. CDR3 coding DNA: TGTGCCAGCAGCTTAGGGGGTGAGGGGGAGGCGGGACTAGGACTTCCTAGGGCCCAGTACTTC. It encodes CASSLGGEGEAGLGLPRAQYF.

The chain uses TRBV27 and TRBJ2-7; 11 bases are a match to TRBD1. There are 15 residues in the CDR3. Germline loops: CDR1 MNHEY, CDR2 SMNVEV (reference sequence). The V and J ends lost 6 bases and 2 bases, in that order; junction bases with no gene match: 6. This CDR3 is CASSKGTGGTYEQYF. CDR3 DNA sequence: TGTGCCAGCAGCAAAGGGACAGGGGGAACCTACGAGCAGTACTTC.

This sequence joins TRBV5-1 and TRBJ1-2; D is ambiguous. The CDR3 sequence is 15 residues long. The V gene lost 0 bases and the J gene lost 8 bases, with 17 bases spanning the gap. CDR1 and CDR2 from the germline V gene are SGHRS and YFSETQ. The CDR3 DNA reads TGCGCCAGCAGCTTGGGACGGGCTCTCACGGGGGGCTACACCTTC. This sequence encodes CASSLGRALTGGYTF. Supplemented by reference TRBV5-1 and TRBJ1-2, the full variable domain reads KAGVTQTPRYLIKTRGQQVTLSCSPISGHRSVSWYQQTPGQGLQFLFEYFSETQRNKGNFPGRFSGRQFSNSRSEMNVSTLELGDSALYLCASSLGRALTGGYTFGSGTRLTVV.

The V call is TRBV6-5, the J call TRBJ1-4; 7 bases map to TRBD1. V dropped 4 bases and J dropped 3; count of bases not matched to a gene: 8. This CDR3 spans 16 amino acids. Germline V lookup: CDR1 MNHEY, CDR2 SVGAGI. The CDR3: CASSLGRGWSNEKLFF. The CDR3 nucleotides are TGTGCCAGCAGTTTGGGCAGGGGGTGGTCTAATGAAAAACTGTTTTTT.

V usage is TRBV15 and J usage is TRBJ2-7; TRBD2 agrees at 7 bases. After removal of 3 bases from V and 2 bases from J, the junction contained 4 bases not matched to a gene. CDR3 length: 14 amino acids. CDR1 and CDR2 from the germline V gene are LNHNV and YYDKDF (reference sequence). The CDR3 protein is CATSSASGAYEQYF. The CDR3 DNA is TGTGCCACCAGCAGCGCTAGCGGAGCCTACGAGCAGTACTTC.

The chain links TRBV5-4 to TRBJ2-1; unclear D gene. The CDR3 has 13 amino acids. Trimming shortened V by 0 bases and J by 10 bases, and 11 bases separated the two germline ends. Germline values: CDR1 SGHNT, CDR2 YYREEE (reference sequence). The CDR3: CASSLEVVREQFF. CDR3 nucleotide sequence: TGTGCCAGCAGCTTGGAGGTAGTGAGGGAGCAGTTCTTC. Full variable domain (missing parts from reference TRBV5-4 and TRBJ2-1): ETGVTQSPTHLIKTRGQQVTLRCSSQSGHNTVSWYQQALGQGPQFIFQYYREEENGRGNFPPRFSGLQFPNYSSELNVNALELDDSALYLCASSLEVVREQFFGPGTRLTVL.

This rearrangement joins TRBV30 to TRBJ1-1, with a weak D call TRBD1 (5 bases). The ends were cut back, 3 bases at V and 9 bases at J, with 23 bases in the middle. The length of the CDR3 is 15 residues. Germline CDR1 GTSNPN, CDR2 SVGIG (reference sequence). CDR3 region: CAWREGPTMNSKAFF. In DNA form, the CDR3 reads TGTGCCTGGAGGGAGGGACCGACGATGAATTCCAAAGCTTTCTTT.

The rearrangement links TRBV2 to TRBJ2-4, with 7 positions matching TRBD1. Germline V gene sequence: CDR1 SNHLY, CDR2 FYNNEI. The CDR3 consists of 18 residues. Trimming at V came to 5 bases and at J to 0 bases, leaving 13 bases not matched to a gene. CDR3 nucleotides: TGTGCCAGCAGTAAGACAGGGCTGGAGCCCCTAGCCAAAAACATTCAGTACTTC. It translates to CASSKTGLEPLAKNIQYF.

This sequence joins TRBV27 and TRBJ1-2; D perhaps matches TRBD1 (6 bases). The V gene lost 3 bases and the J gene lost 0 bases, with 14 bases spanning the gap. Germline V CDR1 and CDR2: MNHEY, SMNVEV (reference sequence). The CDR3 extends over 16 amino acids. Written as DNA, the CDR3 is TGTGCCAGCAGTTTCTTCCCCCGGGACACTAACTATGGCTACACCTTC. Protein: CASSFFPRDTNYGYTF.

The V gene is TRBV5-4, the J gene TRBJ2-7; D uncertain. CDR1 and CDR2 from the germline V gene are SGHNT and YYREEE (reference sequence). The CDR3 extends over 13 amino acids. Trimming removed 0 bases from V and 3 bases from J, with 7 bases in between. The CDR3, as DNA: TGTGCCAGCAGCTTGGACCCCAGCTACGAGCAGTACTTC. Translation: CASSLDPSYEQYF.

V gene TRBV7-8 combines with J gene TRBJ1-2; 10 bases line up with TRBD1. The CDR3 has 15 residues. Germline trimming cut 5 bases from V and 3 bases from J; bases unmatched to any gene: 6. CDR1 and CDR2 (germline): SGHVS, FQNEAQ. Here the CDR3 reads CASSVRDRGHYGYTF. In DNA form, the CDR3 reads TGTGCCAGCAGCGTACGGGACAGGGGTCACTATGGCTACACCTTC.

The rearrangement uses TRBV11-1 and TRBJ1-2, with TRBD1 identical over 8 bases. Germline V gene data show CDR1 as SGHAT and CDR2 as FQDESV (reference sequence). This CDR3 comprises 15 residues. The ends lost 5 bases at V and 4 bases at J; junction bases unmatched: 9. The CDR3, as DNA: TGTGCCAGCAGCCCCCTTGAACAGGGGGGCTATGGCTACACCTTC. It codes for CASSPLEQGGYGYTF.

This clone is identified as medium-sized from frequency. The chain combines TRBV19 with TRBJ2-1, with 8 positions matching TRBD2. CDR1 and CDR2 (germline): LNHDA, SQIVND (reference sequence). Trimming took 5 bases from V and 0 from J; bases not matched to a gene: 6. This CDR3 is built from 16 residues. The CDR3 is CASSLRLASSYNEQFF. In DNA form, the CDR3 reads TGTGCCAGTAGTCTCCGACTAGCGAGCTCCTACAATGAGCAGTTCTTC.

The genes are TRBV7-2 and TRBJ2-5; possibly TRBD2 for D (6 bases). Between the trimmed V and J ends, which lost 3 bases and 9 bases, there was a span of 17 bases. This CDR3 region has 14 residues. CDR1 is SGHTA and CDR2 is FQGNSA in the germline V gene. The CDR3 DNA reads TGTGCCAGCAGCTTCTCAGACCCATCGGGGGCCCAGTACTTC. Its protein is CASSFSDPSGAQYF.

The chain combines TRBV7-9 with TRBJ2-5, with TRBD2 matching 8 bases. Germline assignment: CDR1 SEHNR and CDR2 FQNEAQ (reference sequence). CDR3 length: 19 amino acids. Trimming took 0 bases from V and 4 from J; bases not matched to a gene: 16. The DNA for the CDR3 is TGTGCCAGCAGCTTAGCATTAGTCGGCGGGGGGCTTACCCTAGAGACCCAGTACTTC. Translation gives CASSLALVGGGLTLETQYF.

J is TRBJ2-3 and V is TRBV5-6; D remains ambiguous. The V gene's germline CDR1 is SGHDT and CDR2 YYEEEE. V lost 4 bases and J lost 0, with 3 bases in between. The CDR3 spans 12 residues. In nucleotides, the CDR3 is TGTGCCAGCAGCCCTAGCACAGATACGCAGTATTTT. Translation: CASSPSTDTQYF. Drawing the rest from reference TRBV5-6 and TRBJ2-3, the complete variable domain is DAGVTQSPTHLIKTRGQQVTLRCSPKSGHDTVSWYQQALGQGPQFIFQYYEEEERQRGNFPDRFSGHQFPNYSSELNVNALLLGDSALYLCASSPSTDTQYFGPGTRLTVL.

V is TRBV7-6 and J is TRBJ2-1; 9 bases line up with TRBD2. The germline V gene encodes CDR1 SGHVS and CDR2 FNYEAQ. The length of the CDR3 is 16 residues. Trimming cost V 1 base and J 7 bases; bases outside gene matches: 8. CDR3 bases: TGTGCCAGCAGCTTAGGAGGCCCAGCGGGGGGAAATGAGCAGTTCTTC. Translated: CASSLGGPAGGNEQFF.

This chain joins TRBV7-2 and TRBJ2-3; no definite D call. Per the germline V gene, CDR1 is SGHTA and CDR2 is FQGNSA. This CDR3 has 14 residues. Trimming took 1 base from V and 2 from J, leaving 7 bases between them. The CDR3 nucleotides read TGTGCCAGCAGCTTAGACCGGTTCACAGATACGCAGTATTTT. Amino acid sequence: CASSLDRFTDTQYF. Full variable domain (rest looked up from reference TRBV7-2 and TRBJ2-3): GAGVSQSPSNKVTEKGKDVELRCDPISGHTALYWYRQSLGQGLEFLIYFQGNSAPDKSGLPSDRFSAERTGGSVSTLTIQRTQQEDSAVYLCASSLDRFTDTQYFGPGTRLTVL.

J is TRBJ1-6 and V is TRBV30; D unresolved. This CDR3 is built from 13 residues. CDR1 and CDR2 from the germline V gene are GTSNPN and SVGIG (reference sequence). The V end was cut by 4 bases, the J end by 10 bases, with 14 bases between. Written as DNA, the CDR3 is TGTGCCTGGAACCCCGATGGCGGCTCACCCCTCCACTTT. Translated: CAWNPDGGSPLHF.

CDR3 in DNA: TGTGCCAGCAGTTTATCGCGGGTTAGCGGGAGGAATGAGCAGTTCTTC. This sequence encodes CASSLSRVSGRNEQFF. This sequence joins TRBV27 and TRBJ2-1; 10 nucleotides match TRBD2. V lost 0 bases and J lost 7; bases outside the gene matches: 6. The CDR3 loop spans 16 amino acids. Germline CDR1 is MNHEY and CDR2 is SMNVEV (reference sequence).

V is TRBV5-4 and J is TRBJ2-7; TRBD2 might be the D (6 bases). The CDR3 covers 13 residues. CDR1 is SGHNT and CDR2 is YYREEE in the germline V gene (reference sequence). Trimming cost V 0 bases and J 7 bases, with 11 bases left between them. The CDR3 DNA reads TGTGCCAGCAGCTTGGGACCCGCGGGGGAGCAGTACTTC. This translates into CASSLGPAGEQYF.

This chain uses TRBV6-5 with TRBJ2-5; TRBD1 aligns across 11 bases. The tail of the sequence fits TRBJ2-7 better, so the J call may be wrong. The V gene's germline CDR1 is MNHEY and CDR2 SVGAGI. The CDR3 is 16 amino acids. The CDR3 coding sequence is TGTGCCAGCAGTTACAGGGCCCGGGACAGGGGGAGCGAGCAGTACTTC. The encoded protein is CASSYRARDRGSEQYF.

This chain connects TRBV28 to TRBJ2-7, with TRBD2 identical over 7 bases. In germline, CDR1 is MDHEN, CDR2 SYDVKM. V shed 1 base and J 3 bases; nucleotides not matched to a gene: 6. CDR3 length equals 15 residues. CDR3 sequence reads: CASSLYGGGDYEQYF. Here the CDR3 DNA reads TGTGCCAGCAGTTTATATGGGGGGGGTGACTACGAGCAGTACTTC.

The chain uses TRBV9 and TRBJ2-3, with 9 nucleotides matching TRBD2. V shed 0 bases, J shed 2 bases, and the junction held 7 bases outside the gene matches. The CDR3 is made up of 17 amino acids. From germline, CDR1 is SGDLS and CDR2 YYNGEE. This chain's CDR3 is CASSVGFAGGPTDTQYF. CDR3 nucleotides: TGTGCCAGCAGCGTAGGCTTCGCGGGGGGGCCCACAGATACGCAGTATTTT.

CDR3 amino acids: CASTIGLTYEQYF. CDR3 coding DNA: TGTGCCAGCACTATTGGGCTGACCTACGAGCAGTACTTC. The chain is built from TRBV6-1 and TRBJ2-7; D remains ambiguous. Per germline, CDR1 MNHNS and CDR2 SASEGT. V lost 7 bases and J lost 2, with 12 bases in between. This CDR3 region has 13 residues.

DNA of the CDR3: TGTGCCAGCTCACCGATATCAGGGGGCGGCGAAAAACTGTTTTTT. Protein: CASSPISGGGEKLFF. This chain uses TRBV18 with TRBJ1-4; 8 bases line up with TRBD1. Trimming at V came to 3 bases and at J to 8 bases, leaving 8 bases not matched to a gene. Germline CDR1 KGHSH, CDR2 LQKENI. The CDR3 length is 15 residues.